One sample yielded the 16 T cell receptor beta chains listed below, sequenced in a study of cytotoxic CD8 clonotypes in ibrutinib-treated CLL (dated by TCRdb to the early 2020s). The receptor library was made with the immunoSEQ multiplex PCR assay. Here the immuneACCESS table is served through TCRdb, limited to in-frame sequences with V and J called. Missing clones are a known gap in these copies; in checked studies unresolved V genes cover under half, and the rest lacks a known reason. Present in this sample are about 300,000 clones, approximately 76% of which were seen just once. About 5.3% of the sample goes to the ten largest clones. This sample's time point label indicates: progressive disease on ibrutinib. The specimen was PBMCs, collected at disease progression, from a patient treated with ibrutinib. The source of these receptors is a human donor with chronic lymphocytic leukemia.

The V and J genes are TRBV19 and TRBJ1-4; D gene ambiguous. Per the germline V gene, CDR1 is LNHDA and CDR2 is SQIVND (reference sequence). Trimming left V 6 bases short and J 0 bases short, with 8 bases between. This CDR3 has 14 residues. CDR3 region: CASSSGATNEKLFF. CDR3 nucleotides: TGTGCCAGTAGCTCCGGGGCAACTAATGAAAAACTGTTTTTT.

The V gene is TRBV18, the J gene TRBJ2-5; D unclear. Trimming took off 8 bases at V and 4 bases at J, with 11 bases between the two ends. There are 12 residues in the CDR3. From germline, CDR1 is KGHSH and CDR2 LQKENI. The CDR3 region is CASTSGGETQYF. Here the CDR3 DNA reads TGTGCCAGCACCTCAGGTGGAGAGACCCAGTACTTC.

CDR3 region: CASSLGVTSTDTQYF. In DNA form, the CDR3 reads TGTGCCAGCAGCTTGGGTGTCACTAGCACAGATACGCAGTATTTT. The V and J genes are TRBV5-4 and TRBJ2-3; D is unresolved. Trimming removed 0 bases from V and 0 bases from J, with 8 bases in between. In germline, CDR1 is SGHNT, CDR2 YYREEE (reference sequence). This CDR3 spans 15 amino acids.

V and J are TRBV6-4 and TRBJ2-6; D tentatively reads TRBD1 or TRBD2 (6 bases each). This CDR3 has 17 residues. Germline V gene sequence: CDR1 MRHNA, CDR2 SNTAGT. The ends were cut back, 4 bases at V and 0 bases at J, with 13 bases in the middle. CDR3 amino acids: CASSVRGLSSGANVLTF. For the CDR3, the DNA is TGTGCCAGCAGTGTCCGGGGGCTAAGCTCTGGGGCCAACGTCCTGACTTTC.

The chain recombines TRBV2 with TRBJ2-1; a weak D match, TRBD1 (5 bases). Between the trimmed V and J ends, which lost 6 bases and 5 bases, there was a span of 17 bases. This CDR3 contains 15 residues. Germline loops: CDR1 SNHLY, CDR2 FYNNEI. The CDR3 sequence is CASSGRAGMNNEQFF. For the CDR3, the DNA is TGTGCCAGCAGCGGAAGGGCAGGGATGAACAATGAGCAGTTCTTC.

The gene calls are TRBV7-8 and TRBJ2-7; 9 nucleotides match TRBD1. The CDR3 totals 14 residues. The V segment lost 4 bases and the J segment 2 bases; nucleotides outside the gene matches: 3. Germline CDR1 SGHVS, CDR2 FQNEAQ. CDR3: CASSSGTGPYEQYF. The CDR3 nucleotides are TGTGCCAGCAGCTCGGGGACAGGGCCCTACGAGCAGTACTTC.

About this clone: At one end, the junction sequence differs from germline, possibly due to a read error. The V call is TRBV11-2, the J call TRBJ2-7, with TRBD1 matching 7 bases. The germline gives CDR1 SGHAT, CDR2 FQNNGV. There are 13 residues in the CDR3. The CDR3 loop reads CASSSTGSSEQYF. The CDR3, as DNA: TGTGCCAGCAGCTCGACAGGGTCCTCCGAGCAGTACTTC.

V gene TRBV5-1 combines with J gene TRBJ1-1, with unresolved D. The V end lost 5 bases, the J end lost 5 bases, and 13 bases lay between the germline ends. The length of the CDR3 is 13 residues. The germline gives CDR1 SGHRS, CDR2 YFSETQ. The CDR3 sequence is CASRGRMETEAFF. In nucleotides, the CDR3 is TGCGCCAGCAGAGGCCGCATGGAAACTGAAGCTTTCTTT.

The CDR3 region has the DNA TGCGCCAGCAGCTTTCCGGGACAGGGGGCGGTCGAGCAGTACTTC. It yields the protein CASSFPGQGAVEQYF. The chain carries TRBV5-1 and TRBJ2-7; 12 bases map to TRBD1. This CDR3 has 15 amino acids. J lost 6 bases, V lost 2 bases, and 6 bases had no gene match. The germline CDR1 and CDR2 sequences are SGHRS and YFSETQ.

The CDR3 DNA reads TGCGCCAGCAGCCCGAACAGCTTGAACACTGAAGCTTTCTTT. It encodes CASSPNSLNTEAFF. The V gene is TRBV5-1, the J gene TRBJ1-1; D unclear. V was cut by 4 bases and J by 0 bases, with 10 bases left in between. CDR1 and CDR2 from the germline V gene are SGHRS and YFSETQ. The CDR3 is 14 residues long.

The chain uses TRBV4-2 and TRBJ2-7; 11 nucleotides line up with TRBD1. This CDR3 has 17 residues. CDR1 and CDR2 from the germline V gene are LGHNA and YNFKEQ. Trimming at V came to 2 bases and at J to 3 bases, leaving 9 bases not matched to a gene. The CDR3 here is CASSQPQPGTGGYEQYF. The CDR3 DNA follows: TGTGCCAGCAGCCAACCCCAGCCCGGGACAGGGGGCTACGAGCAGTACTTC.

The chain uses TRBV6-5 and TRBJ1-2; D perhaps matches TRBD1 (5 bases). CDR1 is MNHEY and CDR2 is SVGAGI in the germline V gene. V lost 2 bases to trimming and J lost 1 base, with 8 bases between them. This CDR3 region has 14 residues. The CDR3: CASSYAGFNYGYTF. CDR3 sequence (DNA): TGTGCCAGCAGTTACGCAGGGTTTAACTATGGCTACACCTTC.

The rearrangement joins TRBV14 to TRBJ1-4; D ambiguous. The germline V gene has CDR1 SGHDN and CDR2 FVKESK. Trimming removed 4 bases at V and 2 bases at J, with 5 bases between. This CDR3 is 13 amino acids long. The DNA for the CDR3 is TGTGCCAGCAGCCCCCTGACTAATGAAAAACTGTTTTTT. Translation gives CASSPLTNEKLFF.

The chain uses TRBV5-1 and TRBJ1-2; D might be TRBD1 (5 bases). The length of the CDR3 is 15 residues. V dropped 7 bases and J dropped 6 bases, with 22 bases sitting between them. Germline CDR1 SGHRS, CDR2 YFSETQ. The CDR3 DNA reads TGCGCCAGCCGTGGCCCGGGAGGGGTGCCAGATGGCTACACCTTC. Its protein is CASRGPGGVPDGYTF.

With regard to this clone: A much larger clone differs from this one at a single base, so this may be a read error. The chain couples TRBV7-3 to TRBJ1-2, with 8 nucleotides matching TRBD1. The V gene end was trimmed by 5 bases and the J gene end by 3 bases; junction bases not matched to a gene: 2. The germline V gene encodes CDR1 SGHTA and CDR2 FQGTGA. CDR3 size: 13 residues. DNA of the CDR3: TGTGCCAGCAGCCCGACAGGGGACTATGGCTACACCTTC. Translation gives CASSPTGDYGYTF.

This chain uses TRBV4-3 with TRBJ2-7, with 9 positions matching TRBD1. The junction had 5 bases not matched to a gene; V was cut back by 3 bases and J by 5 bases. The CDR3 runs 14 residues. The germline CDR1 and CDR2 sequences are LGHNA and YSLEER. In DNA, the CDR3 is TGCGCCAGCAGCCAGGACAGGGGCGTGGACGAGCAGTACTTC. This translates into CASSQDRGVDEQYF.